A selection of T cell receptor beta chains follows, all from one sample in a study of T cells in Graves' hyperthyroidism and ophthalmopathy. TCRdb re-called the multiplex PCR reads with MiXCR, one entry per CDR3 protein. The data contain under 650,000 distinct CDR3 sequences, around 15% of them singletons. The sequenced material came from blood. All receptors come from a young woman with Graves' hyperthyroidism. The CDR3 runs from the conserved cysteine through the conserved F or W. Expanded clones get a size class; other rows say once, few or many, or leave the size out.

>TRBV2|16|many|TRBJ2-3
CASGGTSGPGADTQYF
>TRBV4-1|15|.|TRBJ1-6
CASSQITGGISPLHF
>TRBV20-1|14|.|TRBJ2-1
CSARASGPYNEQFF
>TRBV18|14|few|TRBJ2-3
CASSPDREGDTQYF
>TRBV5-8|13|few|TRBJ2-7
CASSYLISYEQYF
>TRBV27|14|many|TRBJ1-1
CASSLRGAYTEAFF
>TRBV6-1|15|.|TRBJ2-3
CASITAQEPTDTQYF
>TRBV28|14|many|TRBJ2-7
CASSSGQEGKEQYF
>TRBV20-1|13|few|TRBJ2-4
CSATGGAKNIQYF
>TRBV7-2|15|.|TRBJ1-3
CASSQRTILENTIYF
>TRBV28|13|many|TRBJ1-1
CASSFPVNTEAFF
>TRBV2|13|.|TRBJ1-5
CASTRDSNQPQHF
>TRBV18|17|once|TRBJ2-2
CASSPRQASGSSGELFF
>TRBV6-4|14|few|TRBJ2-3
CASRHDRNTDTQYF
>TRBV5-8|14|many|TRBJ1-2
CASSFHDRARGYTF
>TRBV9|16|few|TRBJ2-1
CASSVGSGRRSNEQFF
>TRBV11-2|20|many|TRBJ2-1
CASSLSTRRLTSAIYNEQFF
>TRBV5-8|12|.|TRBJ1-2
CASSSLTNGYTF
>TRBV20-1|15|.|TRBJ1-5
CSASPDRLANQPQHF
>TRBV11-2|15|few|TRBJ2-3
CASSPPGRRTDTEYF
>TRBV4-3|14|many|TRBJ1-2
CASSQDRWNYGYTF
>TRBV7-8|14|.|TRBJ2-1
CASSYRQGIGEQFF
>TRBV20-1|13|few|TRBJ2-7
CSARATRGYEQYF
>TRBV28|16|few|TRBJ2-2
CASSFDTDANTGELFF
>TRBV25-1|13|few|TRBJ1-4
CASSDAGEEKLFF
>TRBV6-1|13|many|TRBJ2-2
CASSETNTGELFF
>TRBV28|15|many|TRBJ2-5
CASSSGRALGETQYF
>TRBV6-1|14|many|TRBJ2-7
CASSRRDSLYEQYF
>TRBV27|14|few|TRBJ1-5
CASSLGGASQPQHF
>TRBV30|17|many|TRBJ2-7
CAWSVFRREGRRYEQYF
>TRBV29-1|13|few|TRBJ2-7
CSATQGADYEQYF
>TRBV20-1|11|few|TRBJ2-3
CSAQAGGPQYF
>TRBV5-6|13|many|TRBJ2-7
CASSWGLPYEQYF
>TRBV28|12|many|TRBJ1-1
CASSKGRLEAFF
>TRBV7-9|15|few|TRBJ2-7
CASSLAGLRVPEQYF
>TRBV4-1|19|few|TRBJ1-5
CASSHEFFPLLDSNQPQHF
>TRBV19|16|.|TRBJ2-2
CASSVLAGQRAPELFF
>TRBV6-5|17|many|TRBJ2-7
CASSYSGAGGPVNEQYF
>TRBV9|18|few|TRBJ2-5
CASSAIGGTGSYQETQYF
>TRBV9|13|.|TRBJ2-3
CASSAPLADTQYF
>TRBV3-1|17|.|TRBJ2-1
CASSARTGTSGRDEQFF
>TRBV6-1|15|.|TRBJ1-5
CASRARDGGNQPQHF
>TRBV24-1|15|many|TRBJ2-7
CATSDTSTGSYEQYF
>TRBV20-1|14|many|TRBJ1-1
CSASRDRGDTEAFF
>TRBV18|17|.|TRBJ2-7
CASSPTSGRVSTGEQYF
>TRBV11-2|16|medium-sized|TRBJ1-1
CASTLTRGGLDTEAFF
>TRBV7-2|13|.|TRBJ2-2
CASSFDRGRELFF
>TRBV6-1|13|many|TRBJ2-7
CASTPNPTYEQYF
>TRBV10-3|12|many|TRBJ1-2
CAIKRQGGGYTF
>TRBV30|14|many|TRBJ1-1
CAWSVWGGNTEAFF
>TRBV20-1|14|many|TRBJ1-6
CSALVRQGDSPLHF
>TRBV7-9|14|.|TRBJ2-5
CASTVQGELQTQYF
>TRBV20-1|12|.|TRBJ2-1
CSALGTYNEQFF
>TRBV5-1|14|many|TRBJ1-2
CASSLGSGFDGYTF
>TRBV9|12|.|TRBJ2-1
CASSVETNEQFF